Detailed here is one TCR beta chain. V trimming: 5 bases; J trimming: 7 bases; junction bases outside the gene matches: 7. The CDR3 spans 14 residues. The germline V gene has CDR1 MNHEY and CDR2 SVGAGI. The sample originates from a study of Graves' ophthalmopathy and Graves' hyperthyroidism. Using RNA transcripts, the TCR beta CDR3 regions were amplified. Second-round multiplex PCR came after first-round RT-PCR with HTBI primers. TCRdb recomputed calls from the multiplex PCR reads with MiXCR, one row per CDR3 protein. The sample lists 600,000 to 700,000 distinct CDR3 sequences, about 38% occurring once.

The TCR sequence derives from an adult man with Graves' ophthalmopathy. The V gene is TRBV6-5, the J gene TRBJ1-4, with 7 nucleotides matching TRBD1. The source material was peripheral blood. The CDR3 reads CASSEIGGFEKLFF. CDR3 nucleotide sequence: TGTGCCAGCAGTGAGATAGGGGGCTTTGAAAAACTGTTTTTT.